These 30 T cell receptor beta chains originate from one sample sequenced in a study of beta chain features in type 1 diabetes. Isolated RNA was reverse transcribed in full, so expressed TCRB transcripts were sequenced. Profiled with immunoSEQ multiplex PCR; TCRdb holds only in-frame clones, not every one. The sample includes hundreds of thousands of clones, around 65% of them seen just once. The source material was naive CD4+ T cells from blood. The receptor set was obtained from a man younger than 45 in good health.

This clone has a handful of counts. Other DNA variants within this sample encode the same CDR3. This chain connects TRBV29-1 to TRBJ2-5, with D unclear. Trimming shortened V by 3 bases and J by 5 bases, and 10 bases separated the two germline ends. The V gene's germline CDR1 is SQVTM and CDR2 ANQGSEA. This CDR3 region has 12 residues. CDR3 nucleotide sequence: TGCAGCGTTGATTCCGGGCGGGAGACCCAGTACTTC. Translated: CSVDSGRETQYF. The full variable domain, in which reference TRBV29-1 and TRBJ2-5 provide the parts outside the CDR3, is SAVISQKPSRDICQRGTSLTIQCQVDSQVTMMFWYRQQPGQSLTLIATANQGSEATYESGFVIDKFPISRPNLTFSTLTVSNMSPEDSSIYLCSVDSGRETQYFGPGTRLLVL.

The chain recombines TRBV30 with TRBJ2-3; possible D gene TRBD1, 5 bases. The CDR3 has 15 residues. Germline assignment: CDR1 GTSNPN and CDR2 SVGIG (reference sequence). Trimming left V 2 bases short and J 5 bases short, with 17 bases between. CDR3 amino acids: CAWSSRQGRVDTQYF. CDR3 coding DNA: TGTGCCTGGAGTAGTAGGCAGGGAAGGGTAGATACGCAGTATTTT.

Points on this clone: One end of the junction is discordant with germline, which a read error may explain. The genes are TRBV6-5 and TRBJ2-3, with unresolved D. This CDR3 contains 15 residues. Germline V gene sequence: CDR1 MNHEY, CDR2 SVGAGI. The CDR3 DNA is TGTGCCATCAGTGTAACGGGCAAGGGCACAGATACGCAGTATTTT. This gives the protein CAISVTGKGTDTQYF.

J is TRBJ2-3 and V is TRBV30; no firm D call. Germline assignment: CDR1 GTSNPN and CDR2 SVGIG (reference sequence). The CDR3 loop spans 12 amino acids. V lost 0 bases to trimming and J lost 5 bases, with 6 bases between them. CDR3 residues: CAWSVSVDTQYF. CDR3 nucleotides: TGTGCCTGGAGTGTATCGGTAGATACGCAGTATTTT.

The J gene is TRBJ2-3, the V gene TRBV30; D call uncertain. V gave up 2 bases and J gave up 0 bases, with 12 bases separating them. The germline V gene encodes CDR1 GTSNPN and CDR2 SVGIG (reference sequence). The CDR3 sequence is 15 residues long. The CDR3 sequence is CAWSNQDPSTDTQYF. The CDR3 DNA reads TGTGCCTGGAGTAACCAGGACCCTAGCACAGATACGCAGTATTTT.

This clone was counted once. The identical CDR3 is also encoded by other nucleotide sequences in the sample. The chain joins TRBV29-1 to TRBJ1-1; D is unclear. Germline CDR1 SQVTM, CDR2 ANQGSEA. This CDR3 region has 12 residues. Trimming removed 3 bases at V and 2 bases at J, with 7 bases between. CDR3 DNA sequence: TGCAGCGTTGACCGGGGAAACACTGAAGCTTTCTTT. Its translation is CSVDRGNTEAFF.

This clone has only a few counts. The rearrangement joins TRBV29-1 to TRBJ2-1, with 14 bases fitting TRBD2. This CDR3 is built from 17 residues. V lost 7 bases and J lost 4; bases outside the gene matches: 12. The germline CDR1 and CDR2 sequences are SQVTM and ANQGSEA. DNA of the CDR3: TGCAGCGCCATTTCCGGGACTAGCGGGAGCCGTTACAATGAGCAGTTCTTC. Translated: CSAISGTSGSRYNEQFF.

V usage is TRBV29-1 and J usage is TRBJ2-3; D is unclear. Germline V lookup: CDR1 SQVTM, CDR2 ANQGSEA. The CDR3 has 15 residues. V gave up 3 bases and J gave up 4 bases, with 17 bases separating them. As DNA, the CDR3 is TGCAGCGTTGATGGCCAGCTGGGCCCCCCAGATACGCAGTATTTT. This encodes CSVDGQLGPPDTQYF.

The CDR3 loop is CSAGGLAGWNNEQFF. DNA for the CDR3: TGCAGCGCCGGAGGATTAGCGGGGTGGAACAATGAGCAGTTCTTC. The rearrangement joins TRBV29-1 to TRBJ2-1; TRBD2 aligns across 8 bases. CDR3 size: 15 residues. J was trimmed by 5 bases and V by 7 bases; bases with no gene match: 13. CDR1 is SQVTM, CDR2 ANQGSEA, per germline.

This clone was seen more than once but under ten times. Other DNA sequences of this sample code for an identical CDR3. The chain joins TRBV30 to TRBJ2-7; D is unresolved. Trimming took 0 bases from V and 3 from J, leaving 9 bases between them. CDR1 GTSNPN and CDR2 SVGIG come from the germline V gene (reference sequence). The CDR3 totals 13 residues. CDR3: CAWSVRGLYEQYF. In DNA form, the CDR3 reads TGTGCCTGGAGTGTACGAGGTCTCTACGAGCAGTACTTC.

The J gene is TRBJ2-3, the V gene TRBV30, with 7 bases lining up with TRBD2. Unmatched junction bases numbered 7, after V lost 2 bases and J lost 2 bases. In germline, CDR1 is GTSNPN, CDR2 SVGIG (reference sequence). The CDR3 runs 15 residues. The CDR3 sequence: CAWSTASGYTDTQYF. The CDR3 DNA reads TGTGCCTGGAGTACTGCTAGCGGCTACACAGATACGCAGTATTTT.

V is TRBV2 and J is TRBJ2-3, with a weak D call TRBD2 (6 bases). V shed 7 bases and J shed 6 bases, with 8 bases lying between them. This CDR3 spans 11 amino acids. Germline V gene lookup returns CDR1 SNHLY and CDR2 FYNNEI. CDR3 DNA: TGTGCCAGCACGGAGGGGGATACGCAGTATTTT. This codes for CASTEGDTQYF.

V is TRBV5-1 and J is TRBJ2-1; 7 nucleotides agree with TRBD2. V was clipped by 0 bases and J by 8 bases; unmatched bases: 8. Germline-derived CDR1 and CDR2 are SGHRS and YFSETQ. The CDR3 is made up of 15 amino acids. The CDR3 DNA is TGCGCCAGCAGCTTGGGGAGACTAGCATTCGATGAGCAGTTCTTC. Translating it yields CASSLGRLAFDEQFF. The full variable domain, completed using reference TRBV5-1 and TRBJ2-1, is KAGVTQTPRYLIKTRGQQVTLSCSPISGHRSVSWYQQTPGQGLQFLFEYFSETQRNKGNFPGRFSGRQFSNSRSEMNVSTLELGDSALYLCASSLGRLAFDEQFFGPGTRLTVL.

The chain recombines TRBV5-1 with TRBJ2-5; no clear D. The CDR3 extends over 13 amino acids. Trimming cost V 2 bases and J 1 base, with 6 bases left between them. Germline lookup yields CDR1 SGHRS and CDR2 YFSETQ. For the CDR3, the DNA is TGCGCCAGCAGCTTACGGGCCCAAGAGACCCAGTACTTC. Translation gives CASSLRAQETQYF.

J is TRBJ2-3 and V is TRBV30; D is possibly TRBD2 (7 bases). Trimming left V 5 bases short and J 2 bases short, with 8 bases between. This CDR3 has 12 amino acids. Germline V gene data show CDR1 as GTSNPN and CDR2 as SVGIG (reference sequence). The DNA of the CDR3 is TGTGCCTGGGGGGGGGCCACAGATACGCAGTATTTT. Translating gives CAWGGATDTQYF.

This clone was seen only a few times. Other DNA sequences in this specimen translate into the identical CDR3. The V gene is TRBV30, the J gene TRBJ2-5; D is perhaps TRBD2 (5 bases). The V gene lost 2 bases and the J gene lost 4 bases, with 5 bases spanning the gap. This CDR3 is built from 11 residues. CDR1 and CDR2 from the germline V gene are GTSNPN and SVGIG (reference sequence). Here the CDR3 reads CAWSRGETQYF. The DNA of the CDR3 is TGTGCCTGGAGTCGGGGAGAGACCCAGTACTTC.

Only one count was recorded for this clone. This chain uses TRBV30 with TRBJ1-5, with D unclear. Germline CDR1 GTSNPN, CDR2 SVGIG (reference sequence). The V gene lost 5 bases and the J gene lost 5 bases, with 10 bases spanning the gap. The CDR3 spans 12 residues. As DNA, the CDR3 is TGTGCCTGGGGCCTGGAGGATCAGCCCCAGCATTTT. Translation gives CAWGLEDQPQHF. The variable domain in full, with the rest retrieved from reference TRBV30 and TRBJ1-5, is SQTIHQWPATLVQPVGSPLSLECTVEGTSNPNLYWYRQAAGRGLQLLFYSVGIGQISSEVPQNLSASRPQDRQFILSSKKLLLSDSGFYLCAWGLEDQPQHFGDGTRLSIL.

The chain couples TRBV7-9 to TRBJ1-1; possible D gene TRBD1, 6 bases. CDR3 size: 14 residues. The V gene's germline CDR1 is SEHNR and CDR2 FQNEAQ (reference sequence). V was pared by 4 bases and J by 6 bases, with 15 bases between. Here the CDR3 reads CASSSRGGSAEAFF. CDR3 nucleotide sequence: TGTGCCAGCAGCTCCAGGGGAGGGAGCGCTGAAGCTTTCTTT.

This clone appeared once. J is TRBJ2-5 and V is TRBV5-4; unclear D gene. Looked up from germline, CDR1 is SGHNT and CDR2 is YYREEE (reference sequence). V was clipped by 4 bases and J by 0 bases, with 7 bases between them. The CDR3 spans 13 residues. The DNA of the CDR3 is TGTGCCAGCAGCGGCTGGGACCAAGAGACCCAGTACTTC. Translating gives CASSGWDQETQYF.

This chain links TRBV29-1 with TRBJ2-7; tentative D call: TRBD2 (5 bases). Trimming stripped 6 bases from V and 2 bases from J, with 14 bases between. The V gene's germline CDR1 is SQVTM and CDR2 ANQGSEA. The CDR3 is made up of 13 amino acids. The chain's CDR3 is CSVMTKLTYEQYF. The CDR3 DNA reads as TGCAGCGTCATGACTAAACTTACCTACGAGCAGTACTTC.

The sample holds a few counts of this clone. CDR3 bases: TGTGCCTGGGACAGGGTATCAACCGGGGAGCTGTTTTTT. Translated, it gives CAWDRVSTGELFF. The chain has TRBV30 and TRBJ2-2; the match to TRBD1 covers 7 bases. Germline V gene lookup returns CDR1 GTSNPN and CDR2 SVGIG (reference sequence). After removal of 5 bases from V and 5 bases from J, the junction contained 5 bases not matched to a gene. This CDR3 has 13 residues.

This clone appeared a few times. CDR3 protein: CASGLGLAGAETQYF. DNA for the CDR3: TGTGCTAGTGGTTTGGGACTAGCGGGGGCAGAGACCCAGTACTTC. The genes are TRBV12-5 and TRBJ2-5; 12 positions match TRBD2. This CDR3 has 15 amino acids. The trim removed 1 base at V and 4 bases at J, leaving 1 base unmatched. Germline values: CDR1 LGHNT, CDR2 FRNRAP.

The V gene is TRBV30, the J gene TRBJ1-5; unclear D gene. Deletions cut 3 bases from V and 0 bases from J, with 12 bases between. Germline loops: CDR1 GTSNPN, CDR2 SVGIG (reference sequence). The CDR3 loop spans 15 amino acids. The chain's CDR3 is CAWSANSYSNQPQHF. As DNA, the CDR3 is TGTGCCTGGAGCGCCAACAGTTATAGCAATCAGCCCCAGCATTTT.

The chain joins TRBV29-1 to TRBJ2-5; D is unclear. The germline V gene has CDR1 SQVTM and CDR2 ANQGSEA. This CDR3 comprises 13 residues. With 3 bases removed from V and 5 bases from J, the gap between germline ends came to 13 bases. The CDR3 spells CSVDSGGVETQYF. Written as DNA, the CDR3 is TGCAGCGTTGATAGTGGTGGGGTGGAGACCCAGTACTTC.

The chain carries TRBV4-1 and TRBJ2-5, with D possibly being TRBD1 or TRBD2 (5 bases each). This CDR3 has 13 residues. V shed 3 bases and J shed 4 bases, with 9 bases lying between them. CDR1 is MGHRA and CDR2 is YSYEKL in the germline V gene. The CDR3 sequence is CASSQGVRETQYF. The DNA for the CDR3 is TGCGCCAGCAGCCAGGGGGTCCGAGAGACCCAGTACTTC.

This chain uses TRBV19 with TRBJ1-5; tentatively, D is TRBD1 (6 bases). Germline-derived CDR1 and CDR2 are LNHDA and SQIVND (reference sequence). CDR3 length: 15 amino acids. V lost 6 bases and J 2 bases, leaving 14 bases between the germline ends. CDR3 protein: CASSEARGGNQPQHF. For the CDR3, the DNA is TGTGCCAGTAGCGAGGCCAGGGGTGGCAATCAGCCCCAGCATTTT.

The chain has TRBV30 and TRBJ2-3; no firm D call. The length of the CDR3 is 15 residues. The germline V gene has CDR1 GTSNPN and CDR2 SVGIG (reference sequence). V was trimmed by 0 bases and J by 6 bases, leaving 16 bases between them. In nucleotides, the CDR3 is TGTGCCTGGAGTGTACTTTGGCAGGATAAGGATACGCAGTATTTT. Amino acid sequence: CAWSVLWQDKDTQYF.

The CDR3 region has the DNA TGTGCCAGCAGCCGACCGGGACTAGCGGTATACAATGAGCAGTTCTTC. Residues: CASSRPGLAVYNEQFF. V usage is TRBV7-8 and J usage is TRBJ2-1; TRBD2 aligns across 11 bases. J lost 4 bases, V lost 5 bases, and 7 bases had no gene match. Germline assignment: CDR1 SGHVS and CDR2 FQNEAQ. The CDR3 loop spans 16 amino acids. The variable domain in full, completed from reference TRBV7-8 and TRBJ2-1, reads GAGVSQSPRYKVAKRGQDVALRCDPISGHVSLFWYQQALGQGPEFLTYFQNEAQLDKSGLPSDRFFAERPEGSVSTLKIQRTQQEDSAVYLCASSRPGLAVYNEQFFGPGTRLTVL.

CDR3 amino acids: CAIRTSGGSDEQFF. DNA for the CDR3: TGTGCCATCAGGACTAGCGGGGGATCGGATGAGCAGTTCTTC. The V and J genes are TRBV10-3 and TRBJ2-1; 12 positions agree with TRBD2. Looked up from germline, CDR1 is ENHRY and CDR2 is SYGVKD. J lost 8 bases, V lost 6 bases, and 5 bases had no gene match. CDR3 length: 14 amino acids.

This chain links TRBV9 with TRBJ2-7; D uncertain. The germline V and J ends were trimmed by 4 bases and 2 bases, with 10 bases remaining between them. Germline CDR1 SGDLS, CDR2 YYNGEE. This CDR3 region has 13 residues. CDR3 coding DNA: TGTGCCAGCAGCAGGAGCGTTGCCTACGAGCAGTACTTC. It yields the protein CASSRSVAYEQYF.